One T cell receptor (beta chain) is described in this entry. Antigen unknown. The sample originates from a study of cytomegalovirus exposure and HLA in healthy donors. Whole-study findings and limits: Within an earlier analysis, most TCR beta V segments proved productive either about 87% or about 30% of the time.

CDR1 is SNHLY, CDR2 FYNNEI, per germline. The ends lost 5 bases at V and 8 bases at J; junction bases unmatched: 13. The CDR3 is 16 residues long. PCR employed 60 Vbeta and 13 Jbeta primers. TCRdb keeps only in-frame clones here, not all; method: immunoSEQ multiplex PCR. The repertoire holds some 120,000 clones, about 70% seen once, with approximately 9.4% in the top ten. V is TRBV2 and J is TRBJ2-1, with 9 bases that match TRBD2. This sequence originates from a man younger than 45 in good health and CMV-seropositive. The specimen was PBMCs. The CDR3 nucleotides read TGTGCCAGCAGTTCCCTTTTAGCGGGAGTTGAGGATGAGCAGTTCTTC. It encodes CASSSLLAGVEDEQFF. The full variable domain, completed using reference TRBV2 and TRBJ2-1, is EPEVTQTPSHQVTQMGQEVILRCVPISNHLYFYWYRQILGQKVEFLVSFYNNEISEKSEIFDDQFSVERPDGSNFTLKIRSTKLEDSAMYFCASSSLLAGVEDEQFFGPGTRLTVL.